A selection of T cell receptor beta chains follows, all from one sample in a study of regulatory T cells in long-lasting Graves disease. TCRdb re-analysed the multiplex PCR reads in MiXCR, keeping a single row per CDR3 protein. This table holds approximately 350,000 distinct CDR3 sequences, approximately 25% found once. This specimen consisted of peripheral blood mononuclear cells (PBMCs), obtained when the disease was refractory, from a patient treated with antithyroid drugs. These receptors originate from a woman aged 40 to 50 with Graves disease. The CDR3 runs from the conserved cysteine through the conserved F or W. The D gene is left open where the match is weak. Expanded clones are given a class, and other clones once, few, many or no size at all.

abundance | j_gene | d_gene | v_gene | CDR3nt | CDR3aa
few | TRBJ2-2 | - | TRBV2 | TGTGCCAGCAGCCCGGGCAGTGCCGGGACCGGGGAGCTGTTTTTT | CASSPGSAGTGELFF
- | TRBJ1-2 | TRBD1 | TRBV28 | TGTGCCGGACAGGGAAACTATGGCTACACCTTC | CAGQGNYGYTF
- | TRBJ2-7 | TRBD1 | TRBV30 | TGTGCCTGGAGTGGACAGGGGGTCTCCTACGAGCAGTACTTC | CAWSGQGVSYEQYF
few | TRBJ2-5 | TRBD2 | TRBV4-1 | TGCGCCAGCAGCCAAGAAGGTACTAGCGGTTACCAAGAGACCCAGTACTTC | CASSQEGTSGYQETQYF
few | TRBJ1-1 | - | TRBV19 | TGTGCCAGTAGTATGGGGGATTGGGAAGCTTTCTTT | CASSMGDWEAFF
- | TRBJ1-5 | - | TRBV28 | TGTGCCAGCAGTTTAAACGGGCTGGGTGGCAATCAGCCCCAGCATTTT | CASSLNGLGGNQPQHF
- | TRBJ2-6 | TRBD2 | TRBV6-5 | TGTGCCAGCAGTTACTGGGGACTAGCCTACTCTGGGGCCAACGTCCTGACTTTC | CASSYWGLAYSGANVLTF
few | TRBJ2-3 | - | TRBV10-1 | TGCGCCAGCAGTGGAGGGAGAGGAGCTAGCCCACATACGCAGTATTTT | CASSGGRGASPHTQYF
- | TRBJ2-1 | - | TRBV7-9 | TGTGCCAGCAGCTTGGGACACGCTATGGGTCAGTTCTTC | CASSLGHAMGQFF
many | TRBJ2-7 | TRBD2 | TRBV5-1 | TGCGCCAGCAGCTTGGATGGGAGGGGAACGCCCGAGCAGTACTTC | CASSLDGRGTPEQYF
- | TRBJ2-7 | - | TRBV18 | TGTGCCAGCTCACCAGGCCCCGGCAGCGAGCAGTACTTC | CASSPGPGSEQYF
many | TRBJ2-7 | TRBD2 | TRBV28 | TGTGCCAGCAGCCTACCCGGGACTAGCGGGAACTCTAATCGTTACGAGCAGTACTTC | CASSLPGTSGNSNRYEQYF
- | TRBJ1-1 | TRBD1 | TRBV19 | TGTGCCAGTAAGTGGACAGGTAACACTGAAGCTTTCTTT | CASKWTGNTEAFF
- | TRBJ2-7 | TRBD2 | TRBV3-1 | TGTGCCAGCAGCCGGCCGGGACTAGCGACGTACGAGCAGTACTTC | CASSRPGLATYEQYF
many | TRBJ1-1 | - | TRBV29-1 | TGCAGCGTTGAAGCCGTGAACACTGAAGCTTTCTTT | CSVEAVNTEAFF
- | TRBJ2-7 | TRBD1 | TRBV6-2/TRBV6-3 | TGTGCCAGCAGTTTTCCGGGACAGGGGAACGAGCAGTACTTC | CASSFPGQGNEQYF
many | TRBJ1-5 | - | TRBV7-9 | TGTGCCAGCAGCCCTAGTAGCAATCAGCCCCAGCATTTT | CASSPSSNQPQHF
few | TRBJ2-2 | TRBD2 | TRBV19 | TGTGCCAGTAGTTCGCCAAAAGGGACTAGCGGCAACACCGGGGAGCTGTTTTTT | CASSSPKGTSGNTGELFF
- | TRBJ1-3 | - | TRBV4-1 | TGCGCCAGCAGCCAATTAAGGGGTGGTGGAAACACCATATATTTT | CASSQLRGGGNTIYF
many | TRBJ2-5 | - | TRBV28 | TGTGCCAGCAGTTTTCCGACTAGTGGCTCAAGGGAGACCCAGTACTTC | CASSFPTSGSRETQYF
many | TRBJ2-1 | TRBD2 | TRBV10-2 | TGCGCCAGCAGGCGGACTAGCGGGAGTAGTAATGAGCAGTTCTTC | CASRRTSGSSNEQFF
few | TRBJ2-5 | - | TRBV13 | TGTGCCAGCAGCACAGCTACAGCCGCTTGGGGGACCCAGTACTTC | CASSTATAAWGTQYF
- | TRBJ2-7 | - | TRBV11-2 | TGTGCCAGCAGCCACTTGAGGAACGAGCAGTACTTC | CASSHLRNEQYF
few | TRBJ1-1 | - | TRBV5-1 | TGCGCCAGCAGCCGGGTGGGGTCGGCGATGAACACTGAAGCTTTCTTT | CASSRVGSAMNTEAFF
- | TRBJ2-2 | - | TRBV28 | TGTGCCAGCAGCCCAGTTGGGGGGGCGCGCACCGGGGAGCTGTTTTTT | CASSPVGGARTGELFF
many | TRBJ1-6 | - | TRBV20-1 | TGCAGTGCTACTAGCGACAGTCTTGCTTCCTCACCCCTCCACTTT | CSATSDSLASSPLHF
- | TRBJ1-3 | - | TRBV6-2/TRBV6-3 | TGTGCCAGCAGTTACTCCGGGACTCGCCACTCTGGAAACACCATATATTTT | CASSYSGTRHSGNTIYF
many | TRBJ2-5 | - | TRBV20-1 | TGCAGTGCTATTGGGCAGAAAGAGACCCAGTACTTC | CSAIGQKETQYF
- | TRBJ1-1 | - | TRBV7-9 | TGTGCCAGCAGCTTAGACTGGAACACTGAAGCTCTCTTT | CASSLDWNTEALF
many | TRBJ2-5 | TRBD2 | TRBV7-2 | TGTGCCAGCAGCTTCCAAACTAGCGCCGAGACCCAGTACTTC | CASSFQTSAETQYF
- | TRBJ2-1 | - | TRBV7-2 | TGTGCCAGCAGCTTAGGGCTTCTTCACAGTTCCTACAATGAGCAGTTCTTC | CASSLGLLHSSYNEQFF
many | TRBJ2-5 | TRBD1 | TRBV6-1 | TGTGCCAGCAGTCCCCGGGACAGGGTACGGGAGACCCAGTACTTC | CASSPRDRVRETQYF
few | TRBJ2-1 | - | TRBV2 | TGTGCCAGCATCGGAGTTTCTTCCTACAATGAGCAGTTCTTC | CASIGVSSYNEQFF
many | TRBJ2-5 | - | TRBV11-2 | TGTGCCAGCAGCTTAGTCCGTGGCCAAGAGACCCAGTACTTC | CASSLVRGQETQYF
few | TRBJ2-2 | TRBD2 | TRBV7-2 | TGTGCCAGCAGATTAGCTAGCGGGCTCCAAACCGGGGAGCTGTTTTTT | CASRLASGLQTGELFF
- | TRBJ2-1 | TRBD1 | TRBV11-2 | TGTGCCAGCAGCCCCGACAGGGTTGGAGGATTTACGGAGTTCTTC | CASSPDRVGGFTEFF
- | TRBJ2-7 | TRBD2 | TRBV6-5 | TGTGCCAGCAGTTACGCGACTAGCGGGGAGCAGACTTACTACGAGCAGTACTTC | CASSYATSGEQTYYEQYF
once | TRBJ2-7 | TRBD1 | TRBV7-9 | TGTGCCAGCAGCTCGCAACCGGGACAGGCTAACGAGCAGTACTTC | CASSSQPGQANEQYF
- | TRBJ2-1 | - | TRBV28 | TGTGCCAGCAGTTTATTGACTGAACCCCATGAGCAGTTCTTC | CASSLLTEPHEQFF
- | TRBJ1-1 | - | TRBV20-1 | TGCAGTGCTAGAGATCTTGGGCGGATTGAAGCTTTCTTT | CSARDLGRIEAFF
many | TRBJ2-7 | TRBD2 | TRBV11-2 | TGTGCCAGCAGCTTAGTGGCTAGCGGGCCCTACGAGCAGTACTTC | CASSLVASGPYEQYF
- | TRBJ1-2 | - | TRBV15 | TGTGCCACCAGCAGAGAATACCCCGGTGGGGGTGGCTACACCTTC | CATSREYPGGGGYTF